This is a list of T cell receptor beta chains from one sample in a study of somatic mutations in cytotoxic T cells in rheumatoid arthritis. Clones were sequenced by immunoSEQ multiplex PCR, and TCRdb holds only the in-frame ones, with some missing. The sample consists of roughly 16,000 clones, roughly 80% of them appearing once. The specimen sequenced was CD8+ T cells sorted from blood. Source of these receptors: an adult with rheumatoid arthritis. Both conserved end residues are trimmed from each CDR3.

len: 12
v_gene: TRBV5-4
j_gene: TRBJ2-5
CDR3aa: ASSLGGLDETQY

len: 13
v_gene: TRBV7-6
j_gene: TRBJ1-5
CDR3aa: ASSGGGPWGQPQH

len: 12
v_gene: TRBV18
j_gene: TRBJ2-3
CDR3aa: ASSPPRITDTQY

len: 11
v_gene: TRBV30
j_gene: TRBJ2-7
CDR3aa: AWTTGFSSEQY

len: 15
v_gene: TRBV30
j_gene: TRBJ1-2
CDR3aa: AWRGGGLNPDSYGYT

len: 11
v_gene: TRBV6-1
j_gene: TRBJ1-6
CDR3aa: ASSEDRVSPLH

len: 11
v_gene: TRBV7-2
j_gene: NA
CDR3aa: ASSPGPLYEQY

len: 14
v_gene: TRBV9
j_gene: TRBJ2-7
CDR3aa: ASSGGSGATLYEQY

len: 14
v_gene: TRBV2
j_gene: TRBJ1-1
CDR3aa: ASSEGAWVWNTEAF

len: 11
v_gene: TRBV7-9
j_gene: TRBJ2-7
CDR3aa: ASSLGGGYEQY

len: 13
v_gene: TRBV5-6
j_gene: TRBJ2-1
CDR3aa: ASSLGSAFYNEQF

len: 17
v_gene: TRBV6-1
j_gene: TRBJ2-5
CDR3aa: ASREPIGTGGGLRETQY

len: 12
v_gene: TRBV5-6
j_gene: TRBJ1-2
CDR3aa: ASSPGEYNYGYT

len: 15
v_gene: TRBV11-2
j_gene: TRBJ1-1
CDR3aa: ASSLHPTGHVNTEAF

len: 13
v_gene: TRBV5-1
j_gene: TRBJ2-1
CDR3aa: ASSFDVGTYNEQF

len: 13
v_gene: TRBV30
j_gene: TRBJ1-5
CDR3aa: AWSEGTGRNQPQH

len: 11
v_gene: TRBV5-1
j_gene: TRBJ1-1
CDR3aa: ASTRSTNTEAF

len: 12
v_gene: TRBV9
j_gene: TRBJ2-7
CDR3aa: ASRKGQGASEQY

len: 12
v_gene: TRBV30
j_gene: TRBJ1-5
CDR3aa: AWSQLLSNQPQH

len: 14
v_gene: TRBV10-1
j_gene: TRBJ2-7
CDR3aa: ASPRGRGLKSYEQY

len: 13
v_gene: TRBV12-5
j_gene: TRBJ1-1
CDR3aa: ASRRDREGNTEAF

len: 13
v_gene: TRBV19
j_gene: TRBJ2-1
CDR3aa: ASSLSAGGYNEQF

len: 14
v_gene: TRBV9
j_gene: TRBJ2-5
CDR3aa: ASSVGTGGYGETQY

len: 13
v_gene: TRBV14
j_gene: TRBJ2-7
CDR3aa: ASSQAGSLSYEQY

len: 13
v_gene: TRBV6-5
j_gene: TRBJ2-5
CDR3aa: ASSPPAGRQETQY

len: 12
v_gene: TRBV18
j_gene: TRBJ1-2
CDR3aa: ASSPPLTNYGYT

len: 13
v_gene: TRBV7-9
j_gene: TRBJ1-1
CDR3aa: ASSLDRGMNTEAF